This entry features one TCR beta chain sequence. This sample was included in a study of immune evolution from preneoplasia to lung adenocarcinoma. The CDR3 extends over 15 amino acids. Germline trimming cut 6 bases from V and 5 bases from J; bases unmatched to any gene: 11. Germline lookup yields CDR1 MDHEN and CDR2 SYDVKM. Generated by immunoSEQ multiplex PCR, the TCRdb table keeps only in-frame clones and is missing some. The table records 6,000 to 10,000 clones, around 83% of them present only once. Each case's diagnosis was confirmed by two pathologists on H&E. Sample: FFPE minimally invasive lung adenocarcinoma tissue. The chain combines TRBV28 with TRBJ1-1, with 8 bases that match TRBD1. The sequence derives from a person between 65 and 79 years old with lung adenocarcinoma. The CDR3 DNA sequence: TGTGCCAGCAGCCACTTGACGACAGGGGCTACTGAAGCTTTCTTT. Translation: CASSHLTTGATEAFF.